Below are 12 T cell receptor beta chains sequenced from a single sample in a study of blood T cell repertoires in COVID-19. Sequencing used immunoSEQ multiplex PCR; TCRdb keeps in-frame clones, though not all of them. The table records 310,000 or so clones, approximately 90% of them present only once. Source material: PBMCs or T cells enriched from blood (not recorded which). The receptors here all came from a woman under 30 who had recovered from COVID-19.

The gene calls are TRBV5-1 and TRBJ1-1, with D possibly being TRBD1 (5 bases). The CDR3 totals 13 residues. V gave up 10 bases and J gave up 5 bases, with 18 bases separating them. Germline V gives CDR1 SGHRS, CDR2 YFSETQ. The CDR3 nucleotides are TGCGCCTCACGAAGCGGGGCTGGGACTGAAGCTTTCTTT. Protein product: CASRSGAGTEAFF.

V is TRBV9 and J is TRBJ2-7, with 13 bases lining up with TRBD2. The CDR3 has 16 residues. The V segment lost 3 bases and the J segment 2 bases; nucleotides outside the gene matches: 5. CDR1 and CDR2 (germline): SGDLS, YYNGEE. CDR3 DNA: TGTGCCAGCAGCGAAGGACTAGCGGGAGCTACCTACGAGCAGTACTTC. This encodes CASSEGLAGATYEQYF.

CDR3 residues: CATSDRGQNGYTF. Written as DNA, the CDR3 is TGTGCCACCAGTGACCGAGGACAAAATGGCTACACCTTC. This chain connects TRBV24-1 to TRBJ1-2, with D possibly matching TRBD1 (5 bases). The germline V gene encodes CDR1 KGHDR and CDR2 SFDVKD. The length of the CDR3 is 13 residues. Trimming cost V 4 bases and J 6 bases, with 11 bases left between them.

This clone was picked up one time. The CDR3 DNA is TGTGCCAGCAGCCTTTTCCGTCTGTCTAGCGGGAGGACGAATGAGCAGTTCTTC. This translates into CASSLFRLSSGRTNEQFF. The chain links TRBV3-1 (or the pseudogene TRBV3-2) to TRBJ2-1; the match to TRBD2 covers 11 bases. The CDR3 runs 18 residues. V was clipped by 4 bases and J by 7 bases; unmatched bases: 15. Germline CDR1 and CDR2: LGHDT and YNNKEL (reference sequence).

The J gene is TRBJ2-7, the V gene TRBV27; D is undetermined. Germline V gives CDR1 MNHEY, CDR2 SMNVEV (reference sequence). This CDR3 has 15 amino acids. Trimming left V 4 bases short and J 0 bases short, with 13 bases between. In DNA, the CDR3 is TGTGCCAGCAGTTCTAGGATCGAGAGCTCCTACGAGCAGTACTTC. Its translation: CASSSRIESSYEQYF.

The chain combines TRBV19 with TRBJ1-1; TRBD1 might be the D (6 bases). The V gene's germline CDR1 is LNHDA and CDR2 SQIVND (reference sequence). The germline V and J ends were trimmed by 8 bases and 0 bases, with 16 bases remaining between them. There are 15 residues in the CDR3. The CDR3 coding sequence is TGTGCCAGTCGCCCTTTGGACAGATTGAACACTGAAGCTTTCTTT. As protein: CASRPLDRLNTEAFF.

The chain links TRBV14 to TRBJ2-2; weak D call: TRBD2 (6 bases). V gave up 4 bases and J gave up 3 bases, with 9 bases separating them. The CDR3 totals 14 residues. The germline CDR1 and CDR2 sequences are SGHDN and FVKESK. The CDR3 loop is CASSRRRDTGELFF. The CDR3 nucleotides read TGTGCCAGCAGCCGGAGGAGGGACACCGGGGAGCTGTTTTTT.

The chain uses TRBV10-3 and TRBJ1-2; D is ambiguous. V was pared by 0 bases and J by 4 bases, with 15 bases between. This CDR3 has 16 residues. CDR1 and CDR2 (germline): ENHRY, SYGVKD. The CDR3 loop reads CAISESSSLKSYGYTF. CDR3 sequence (DNA): TGTGCCATCAGTGAGTCGAGTAGCCTCAAATCCTATGGCTACACCTTC.

V gene TRBV9 combines with J gene TRBJ2-1; D may be TRBD1 (5 bases). This CDR3 spans 15 amino acids. The germline CDR1 and CDR2 sequences are SGDLS and YYNGEE. Trimming removed 0 bases from V and 5 bases from J, with 12 bases in between. CDR3 coding DNA: TGTGCCAGCAGCGTAGGGACAAATAATGACAATGAGCAGTTCTTC. Translated: CASSVGTNNDNEQFF. The entire variable domain, with the rest obtained from reference TRBV9 and TRBJ2-1, is as follows: DSGVTQTPKHLITATGQRVTLRCSPRSGDLSVYWYQQSLDQGLQFLIQYYNGEERAKGNILERFSAQQFPDLHSELNLSSLELGDSALYFCASSVGTNNDNEQFFGPGTRLTVL.

V is TRBV3-1 (or the pseudogene TRBV3-2) and J is TRBJ2-1; D perhaps matches TRBD1 (6 bases). The CDR3 consists of 15 residues. Germline values: CDR1 LGHDT, CDR2 YNNKEL (reference sequence). V was cut by 3 bases and J by 6 bases, with 15 bases left in between. The CDR3 reads CASSQIQGGRNEQFF. The CDR3 DNA follows: TGTGCCAGCAGCCAGATACAGGGTGGGCGCAATGAGCAGTTCTTC.

The chain is built from TRBV5-6 and TRBJ2-5, with 15 nucleotides matching TRBD2. J gave up 5 bases and V 3 bases, and 5 bases lay outside the gene matches. Germline V CDR1 and CDR2: SGHDT, YYEEEE. There are 16 residues in the CDR3. The CDR3 sequence: CASSWTSGGAGETQYF. Written as DNA, the CDR3 is TGTGCCAGCAGCTGGACTAGCGGGGGGGCCGGGGAGACCCAGTACTTC.

The chain links TRBV10-2 to TRBJ1-1, with no clear D. The V end was cut by 5 bases, the J end by 11 bases, with 24 bases between. Germline V gene sequence: CDR1 WSHSY, CDR2 SAAADI. The CDR3 sequence is 15 residues long. CDR3 DNA: TGCGCCAGCAGTCCGGGTGATCCCCCCGGCGGCCGGGCTTTCTTT. It codes for CASSPGDPPGGRAFF.